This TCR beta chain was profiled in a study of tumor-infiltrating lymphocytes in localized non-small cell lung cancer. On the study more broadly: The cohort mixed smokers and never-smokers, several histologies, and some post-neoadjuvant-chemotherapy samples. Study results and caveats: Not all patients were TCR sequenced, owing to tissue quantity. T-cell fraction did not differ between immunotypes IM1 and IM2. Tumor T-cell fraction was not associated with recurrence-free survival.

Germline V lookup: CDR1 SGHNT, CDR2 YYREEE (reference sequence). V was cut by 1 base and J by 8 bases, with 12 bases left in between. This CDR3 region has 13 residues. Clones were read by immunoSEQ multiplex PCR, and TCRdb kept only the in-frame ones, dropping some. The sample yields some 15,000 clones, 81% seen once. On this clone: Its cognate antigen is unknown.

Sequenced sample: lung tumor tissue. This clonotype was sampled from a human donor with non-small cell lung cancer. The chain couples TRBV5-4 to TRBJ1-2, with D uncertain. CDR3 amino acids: CASSLRQVGGYTF. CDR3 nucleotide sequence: TGTGCCAGCAGCTTGCGGCAGGTTGGGGGCTACACCTTC.